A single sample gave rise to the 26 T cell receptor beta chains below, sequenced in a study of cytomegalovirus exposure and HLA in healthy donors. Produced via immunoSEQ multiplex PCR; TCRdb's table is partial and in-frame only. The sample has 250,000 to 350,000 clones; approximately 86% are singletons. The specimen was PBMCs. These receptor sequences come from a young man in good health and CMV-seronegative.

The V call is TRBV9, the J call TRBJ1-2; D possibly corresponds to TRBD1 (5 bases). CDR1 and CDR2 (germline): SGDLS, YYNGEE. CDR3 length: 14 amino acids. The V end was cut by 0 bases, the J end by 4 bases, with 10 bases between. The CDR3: CASSVDRGVYGYTF. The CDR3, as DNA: TGTGCCAGCAGCGTAGACCGGGGGGTCTATGGCTACACCTTC.

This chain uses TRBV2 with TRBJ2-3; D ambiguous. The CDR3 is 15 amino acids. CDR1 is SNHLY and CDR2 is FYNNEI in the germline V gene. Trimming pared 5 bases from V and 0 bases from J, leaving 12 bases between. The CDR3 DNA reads TGTGCCAGCAGTCGAGAGGTTGGGAGCACAGATACGCAGTATTTT. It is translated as CASSREVGSTDTQYF.

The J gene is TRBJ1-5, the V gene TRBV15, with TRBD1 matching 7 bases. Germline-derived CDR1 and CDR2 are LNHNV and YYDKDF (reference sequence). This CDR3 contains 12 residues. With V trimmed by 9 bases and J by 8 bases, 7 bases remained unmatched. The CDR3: CATATGNEPQHF. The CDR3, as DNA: TGTGCCACAGCGACAGGGAACGAGCCCCAGCATTTT.

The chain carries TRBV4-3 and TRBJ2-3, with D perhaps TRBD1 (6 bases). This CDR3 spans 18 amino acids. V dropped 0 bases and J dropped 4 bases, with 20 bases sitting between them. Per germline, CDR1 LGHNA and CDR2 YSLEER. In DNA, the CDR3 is TGCGCCAGCAGCCAAGATCGCGGGCAGGGGCGCTTGCCAGATACGCAGTATTTT. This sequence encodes CASSQDRGQGRLPDTQYF.

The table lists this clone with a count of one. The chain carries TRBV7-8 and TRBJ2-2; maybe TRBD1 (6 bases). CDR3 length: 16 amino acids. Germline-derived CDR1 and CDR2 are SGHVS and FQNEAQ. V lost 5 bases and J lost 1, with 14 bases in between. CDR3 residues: CASSEREQGNTGELFF. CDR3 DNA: TGTGCCAGCAGCGAAAGGGAACAGGGGAACACCGGGGAGCTGTTTTTT.

DNA for the CDR3: TGCGCCAGCAGCCTCCTGGAGGGGAACACTGAAGCTTTCTTT. As protein: CASSLLEGNTEAFF. The chain recombines TRBV4-1 with TRBJ1-1; no clear D. Per germline, CDR1 MGHRA and CDR2 YSYEKL. The CDR3 runs 14 residues. The germline V and J ends were trimmed by 4 bases and 1 base, with 10 bases remaining between them.

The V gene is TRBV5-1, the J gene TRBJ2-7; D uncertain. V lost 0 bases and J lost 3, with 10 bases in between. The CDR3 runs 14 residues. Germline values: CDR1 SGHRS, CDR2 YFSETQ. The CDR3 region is CASSLGAPIYEQYF. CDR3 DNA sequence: TGCGCCAGCAGCTTGGGGGCTCCTATCTACGAGCAGTACTTC.

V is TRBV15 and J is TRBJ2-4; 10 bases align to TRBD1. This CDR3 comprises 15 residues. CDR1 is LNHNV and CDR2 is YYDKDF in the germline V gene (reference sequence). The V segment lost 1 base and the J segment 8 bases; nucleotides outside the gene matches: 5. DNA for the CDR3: TGTGCCACCAGCAGAGCGGGGACAGGGGTGGACATTCAGTACTTC. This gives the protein CATSRAGTGVDIQYF.

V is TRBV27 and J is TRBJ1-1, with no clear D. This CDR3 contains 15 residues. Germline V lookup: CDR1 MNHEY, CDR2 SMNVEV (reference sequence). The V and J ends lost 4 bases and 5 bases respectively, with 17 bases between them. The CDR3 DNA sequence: TGTGCCAGCAGTTCCACCCCCCTTGAGGGTACTGAAGCTTTCTTT. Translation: CASSSTPLEGTEAFF.

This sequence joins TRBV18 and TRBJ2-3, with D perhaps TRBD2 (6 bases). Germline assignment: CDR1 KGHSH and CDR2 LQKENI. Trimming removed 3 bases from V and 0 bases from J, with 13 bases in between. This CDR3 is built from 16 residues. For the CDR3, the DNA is TGTGCCAGCTCACCTGGGACTGGCACTAGCACAGATACGCAGTATTTT. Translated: CASSPGTGTSTDTQYF.

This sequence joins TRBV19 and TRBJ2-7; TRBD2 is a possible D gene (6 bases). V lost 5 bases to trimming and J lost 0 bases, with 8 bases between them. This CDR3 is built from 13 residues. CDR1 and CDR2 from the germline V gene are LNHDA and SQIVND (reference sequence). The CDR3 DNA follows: TGTGCCAGTAGTGTGGGACTCTCCTACGAGCAGTACTTC. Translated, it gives CASSVGLSYEQYF.

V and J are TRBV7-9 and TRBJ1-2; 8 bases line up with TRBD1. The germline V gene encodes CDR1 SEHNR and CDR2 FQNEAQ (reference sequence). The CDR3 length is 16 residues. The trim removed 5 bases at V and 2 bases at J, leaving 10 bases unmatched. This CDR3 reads CASSETDRDRNYGYTF. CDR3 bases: TGTGCCAGCAGCGAAACGGACAGGGACAGAAACTATGGCTACACCTTC.

CDR3 DNA: TGTGCCAGCAGCGTCATCCCGGGATATAACACCGGGGAGCTGTTTTTT. Encoded protein: CASSVIPGYNTGELFF. The genes are TRBV7-2 and TRBJ2-2, with D perhaps TRBD2 (5 bases). The V end lost 5 bases, the J end lost 2 bases, and 15 bases lay between the germline ends. The CDR3 is 16 residues long. Per the germline V gene, CDR1 is SGHTA and CDR2 is FQGNSA.

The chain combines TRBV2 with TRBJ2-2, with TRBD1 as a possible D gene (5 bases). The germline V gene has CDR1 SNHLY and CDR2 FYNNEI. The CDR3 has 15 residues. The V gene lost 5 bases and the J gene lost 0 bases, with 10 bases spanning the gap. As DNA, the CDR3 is TGTGCCAGCAGTCATGACAGATCGAACACCGGGGAGCTGTTTTTT. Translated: CASSHDRSNTGELFF.

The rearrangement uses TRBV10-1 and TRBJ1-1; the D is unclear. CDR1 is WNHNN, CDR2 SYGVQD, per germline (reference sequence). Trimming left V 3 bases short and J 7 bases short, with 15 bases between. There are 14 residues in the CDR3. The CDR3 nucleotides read TGCGCCAGCAGTGAAGGTGGGCAGATGGGTGAAGCTTTCTTT. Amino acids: CASSEGGQMGEAFF.

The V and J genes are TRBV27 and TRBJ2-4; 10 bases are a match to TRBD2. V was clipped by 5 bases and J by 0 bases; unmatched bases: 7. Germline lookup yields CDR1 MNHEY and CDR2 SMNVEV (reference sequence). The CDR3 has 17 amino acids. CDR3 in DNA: TGTGCCAGCAGTACCTTACTAGCGGGGCAAGCCAAAAACATTCAGTACTTC. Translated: CASSTLLAGQAKNIQYF.

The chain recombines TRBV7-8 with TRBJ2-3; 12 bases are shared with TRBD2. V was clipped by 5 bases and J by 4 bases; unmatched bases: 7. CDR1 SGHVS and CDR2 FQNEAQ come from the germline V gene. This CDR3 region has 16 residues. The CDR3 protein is CASSQILAGGADTQYF. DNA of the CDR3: TGTGCCAGCAGCCAGATACTAGCGGGGGGAGCAGATACGCAGTATTTT. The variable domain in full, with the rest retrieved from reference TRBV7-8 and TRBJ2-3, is GAGVSQSPRYKVAKRGQDVALRCDPISGHVSLFWYQQALGQGPEFLTYFQNEAQLDKSGLPSDRFFAERPEGSVSTLKIQRTQQEDSAVYLCASSQILAGGADTQYFGPGTRLTVL.

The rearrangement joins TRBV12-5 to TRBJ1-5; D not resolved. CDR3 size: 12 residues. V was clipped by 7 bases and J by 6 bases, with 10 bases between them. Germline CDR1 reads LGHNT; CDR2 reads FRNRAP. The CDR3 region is CASAPTGQPQHF. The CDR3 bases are TGTGCTAGTGCCCCCACGGGTCAGCCCCAGCATTTT.

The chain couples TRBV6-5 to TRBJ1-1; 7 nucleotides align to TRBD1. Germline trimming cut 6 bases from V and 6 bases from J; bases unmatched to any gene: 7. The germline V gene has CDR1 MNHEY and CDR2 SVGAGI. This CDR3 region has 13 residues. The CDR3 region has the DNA TGTGCCAGCAGCCTCAGGGGGGTCGCTGAAGCTTTCTTT. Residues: CASSLRGVAEAFF.

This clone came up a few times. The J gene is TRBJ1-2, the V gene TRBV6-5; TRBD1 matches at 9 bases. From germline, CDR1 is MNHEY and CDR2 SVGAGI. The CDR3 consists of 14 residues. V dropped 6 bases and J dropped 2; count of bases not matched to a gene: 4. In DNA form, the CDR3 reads TGTGCCAGCAGGGGACAGGGAGGGAACTATGGCTACACCTTC. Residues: CASRGQGGNYGYTF.

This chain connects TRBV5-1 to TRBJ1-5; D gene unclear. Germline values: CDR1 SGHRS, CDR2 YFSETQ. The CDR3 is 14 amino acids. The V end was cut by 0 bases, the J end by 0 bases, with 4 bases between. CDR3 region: CASSLDSSNQPQHF. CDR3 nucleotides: TGCGCCAGCAGCTTGGACAGTAGCAATCAGCCCCAGCATTTT.

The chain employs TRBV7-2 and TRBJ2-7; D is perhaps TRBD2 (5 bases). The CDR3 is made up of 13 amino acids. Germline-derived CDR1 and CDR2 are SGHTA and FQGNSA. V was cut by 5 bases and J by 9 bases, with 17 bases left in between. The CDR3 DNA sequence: TGTGCCAGCAGCGCGGCTACACTAGGGTCGCAGTACTTC. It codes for CASSAATLGSQYF.

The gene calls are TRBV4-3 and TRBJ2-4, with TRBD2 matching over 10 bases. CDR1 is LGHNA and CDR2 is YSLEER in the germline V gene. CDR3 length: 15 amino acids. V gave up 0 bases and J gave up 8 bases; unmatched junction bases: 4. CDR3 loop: CASSQELAGTYIQYF. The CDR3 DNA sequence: TGCGCCAGCAGCCAAGAACTAGCGGGGACATACATTCAGTACTTC.

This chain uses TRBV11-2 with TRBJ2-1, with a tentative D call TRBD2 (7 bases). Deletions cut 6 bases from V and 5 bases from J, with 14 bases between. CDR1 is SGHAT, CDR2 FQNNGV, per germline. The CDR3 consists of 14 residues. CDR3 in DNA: TGTGCCAGCAGGGAGGGGGGGCGGAACAATGAGCAGTTCTTC. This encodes CASREGGRNNEQFF.

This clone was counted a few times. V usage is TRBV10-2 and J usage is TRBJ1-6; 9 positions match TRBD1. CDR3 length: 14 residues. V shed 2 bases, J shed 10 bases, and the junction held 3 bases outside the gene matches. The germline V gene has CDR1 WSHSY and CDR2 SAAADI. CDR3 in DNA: TGCGCCAGCAGTGAGCCGGGACAGGGATCACCCCTCCACTTT. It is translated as CASSEPGQGSPLHF.

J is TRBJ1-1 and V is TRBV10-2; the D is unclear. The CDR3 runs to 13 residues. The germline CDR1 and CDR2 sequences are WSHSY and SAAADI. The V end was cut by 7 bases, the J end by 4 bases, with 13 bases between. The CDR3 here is CASMPGLVTEAFF. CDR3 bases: TGCGCCAGCATGCCGGGTCTAGTCACTGAAGCTTTCTTT.